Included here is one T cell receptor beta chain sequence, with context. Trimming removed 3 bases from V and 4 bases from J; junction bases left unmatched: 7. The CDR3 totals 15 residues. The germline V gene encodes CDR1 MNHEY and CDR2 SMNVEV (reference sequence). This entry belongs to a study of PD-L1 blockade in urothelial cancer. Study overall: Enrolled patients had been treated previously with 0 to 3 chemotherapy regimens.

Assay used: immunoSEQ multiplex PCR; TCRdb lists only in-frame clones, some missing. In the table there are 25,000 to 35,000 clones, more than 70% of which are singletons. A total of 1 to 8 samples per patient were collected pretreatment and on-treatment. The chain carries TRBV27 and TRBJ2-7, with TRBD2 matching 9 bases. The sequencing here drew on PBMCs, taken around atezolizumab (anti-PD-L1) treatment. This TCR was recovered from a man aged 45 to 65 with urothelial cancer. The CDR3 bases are TGTGCCAGCAGTTTCTTAGCGGGAGTTGGGTACGAGCAGTACTTC. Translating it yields CASSFLAGVGYEQYF.